This is a list of T cell receptor beta chains from one sample in a study of blood T cell repertoires in COVID-19. Repertoires were generated with immunoSEQ multiplex PCR, while TCRdb's copy carries only in-frame clones and drops some. The table records 250,000 to 300,000 clones, about 80% of them present only once. What was sequenced was peripheral blood. Receptors were obtained from a woman older than 75 with acute or convalescent COVID-19. CDR3s include the opening cysteine and the closing phenylalanine or tryptophan. The D gene is left open where the match is weak.

TRBV14	TRBJ1-2	NA	TGTGCCAGCAGCCAAGAGGCACATCCCTATGGCTACACCTTC	CASSQEAHPYGYTF
TRBV5-1	TRBJ2-5	NA	TGCGCCAGCAGCTTGGCAGGGAAAGAGACCCAGTACTTC	CASSLAGKETQYF
TRBV6-1	TRBJ1-1	NA	TGTGCCAGCAGTGAATGGGCAGGCTTGAACACTGAAGCTTTCTTT	CASSEWAGLNTEAFF
TRBV5-1	TRBJ1-1	NA	TGCGCCAGCAGCCCAAGGGTTGGGACAAACACTGAAGCTTTCTTT	CASSPRVGTNTEAFF
TRBV4-1	TRBJ1-2	TRBD1	TGCGCCAGCAGCCAAGTTAGGACAGGGTCCTATGGCTACACCTTC	CASSQVRTGSYGYTF
TRBV19	TRBJ1-5	TRBD1	TGTGCCAGTAGTATCGGGACAGTTAGCAATCAGCCCCAGCATTTT	CASSIGTVSNQPQHF
TRBV19	TRBJ2-1	TRBD2	TGTGCCAGTAGTTCTAGCGGAAGGGACTCCTACAATGAGCAGTTCTTC	CASSSSGRDSYNEQFF
TRBV18	TRBJ1-2	NA	TGTGCCAGCTCACGTAACAGGGATGGCTACACCTTC	CASSRNRDGYTF
TRBV2	TRBJ1-3	NA	TGTGCCAGCAACCAGGAATACTCTGGAAACACCATATATTTT	CASNQEYSGNTIYF
TRBV2	TRBJ1-2	TRBD1	TGTGCCAGCAGTAGGACAGGGGCGGACTATGGCTACACCTTC	CASSRTGADYGYTF